This TCR beta chain was sequenced during a study of OX40 agonist ivuxolimab in advanced cancers. Across the whole study: The mean age was approximately 60 years, ranging from roughly 23 to 80, with around four fifths of participants male. Eligibility rules accepted prior anti-PD-1, anti-PD-L1 or anti-CTLA-4 therapy, and around 44% had some.

This CDR3 is 15 amino acids long. Germline V lookup: CDR1 SGHAT, CDR2 FQNNGV. J lost 2 bases, V lost 7 bases, and 7 bases had no gene match. Study outcomes and limitations: Researchers report that CD8+ T cells had, on average, more expanded clones than CD4+.

This clone was observed once. Its antigen remains unidentified. The table came from immunoSEQ multiplex PCR; TCRdb's copy has only in-frame clones and leaves some out. This table has approximately 42,000 clones, roughly 87% appearing once. V gene TRBV11-2 combines with J gene TRBJ2-1, with 8 bases lining up with TRBD2. The receptor was derived from an adult with an advanced solid tumor such as melanoma, head and neck, liver or kidney cancer. Sample: CD4+ or CD8+ T cells sorted from blood, taken in a trial of the OX40 agonist ivuxolimab. The CDR3 DNA is TGTGCCAGCACCATTGGACTAGCTGCCTACAATGAGCAGTTCTTC. This gives the protein CASTIGLAAYNEQFF. Full variable domain (outside the CDR3, taken from reference TRBV11-2 and TRBJ2-1): EAGVAQSPRYKIIEKRQSVAFWCNPISGHATLYWYQQILGQGPKLLIQFQNNGVVDDSQLPKDRFSAERLKGVDSTLKIQPAKLEDSAVYLCASTIGLAAYNEQFFGPGTRLTVL.